This T cell receptor (beta chain) was sequenced in a study of vaccination effects on CD4 cells after COVID-19. Points on this clone: Its antigen is not identified.

Germline V gene sequence: CDR1 SGHTA, CDR2 FQGTGA. The CDR3 is 14 residues long. The ends were cut back, 6 bases at V and 4 bases at J, with 15 bases in the middle. The study, taken as a whole, reports: There was marked clonal contraction among infection- and vaccine-induced clones late after vaccination.

Clones were read by immunoSEQ multiplex PCR, and TCRdb kept only the in-frame ones, dropping some. Among about 27,000 clones listed, around 78% were seen once. Peptide-pool stimulation followed by sequencing identified expanded antigen-specific CD4+ clonotypes in the ViraFEST assay. A 10-day culture period preceded the isolation of CD4+ T cells. This individual contracted SARS-CoV-2 between March and December 2020, as verified by PCR. This sequence joins TRBV7-3 and TRBJ1-1; TRBD1 is a possible D gene (5 bases). The source material was CD4+ T cells from PBMCs cultured with HCoV-NL63 spike peptides, sampled before COVID-19 vaccination. This clonotype was sampled from a human donor who had a prior SARS-CoV-2 infection. The CDR3 nucleotides read TGTGCCAGCAGGTCTAATCAGGGTGCCACTGAAGCTTTCTTT. This sequence encodes CASRSNQGATEAFF.